This TCR beta chain was documented in a study of human versus mouse CDR3 diversity and MHC coevolution. Study context: Between about 0.6 x 10^7 and 1.6 x 10^7 valid reads came from each sample.

Turning to this clone: Antigen specificity is unknown.

Libraries were prepared by immunoSEQ multiplex PCR; TCRdb keeps only in-frame clonotypes and omits some of them. The repertoire includes roughly 80,000 clones, just under 95% of them detected once, and more than 0.13% sits in the top ten. Regarding the study as a whole: Humans had the largest estimated TCR beta repertoire, 1.5 million to 2 million clonotypes. Mice had fewer CDR3 deletions and insertions than humans on average. Clonal inequality was lowest in most of the three human donors.

Deletions cut 6 bases from V and 8 bases from J, with 19 bases between. This CDR3 is 15 amino acids long. Per the germline V gene, CDR1 is MNHEY and CDR2 is SMNVEV (reference sequence). The material sequenced was naive CD4+ T cells from blood. The subset is: CD45RO-negative CD62L-positive naive CD4 T cells. The clonotype comes from a person aged 30-70 years in good health. This chain uses TRBV27 with TRBJ1-4; D remains unclear. The chain's CDR3 is CASSRTHRGTEKLFF. The CDR3, as DNA: TGTGCCAGCAGCCGGACTCACCGGGGAACCGAAAAACTGTTTTTT.